This T cell receptor beta chain appears in the sequencing data of a study of blood T cell repertoires in COVID-19 (dated by TCRdb to 2019 to 2021). Regarding the research as a whole: The collaborator samples originated in the United States, Italy and Spain and spanned the acute and convalescent phases of COVID-19. The prospective study material was composed of cDNA or gDNA derived from T cells, B-cell-depleted T cells, or PBMCs. The dataset comprised deeply sampled blood TCRbeta repertoires from subjects exposed to, actively infected with, or recovered from COVID-19. A freely available public database, intended as a resource for researchers studying the immune response to SARS-CoV-2, is where the repertoires were released. The samples were drawn from two sources: the first 160 participants of the ongoing ImmuneRACE study, and over 1,000 subjects contributed by 6 global collaborators. The sample metadata nearly always contained a de-identified subject ID, COVID-19 status, age in years and sex. Where available, HLA class I and class II types were obtained from metadata supplied by the sample provider rather than from assay-based typing. The paper as a whole reports these results and caveats: The quantity of clinical and demographic metadata differed by source and by participant and was supplied without curation.

A distance of 15 bases separates the germline ends of V and J, which lose 5 bases and 11 bases respectively. For CDR1 and CDR2, the germline V gene (reference sequence) lists DFQATT and SNEGSKA. The CDR3 has 11 amino acids, counting the end cysteine and phenylalanine. The entry retains the CDR3 DNA only, 33 bases that are in frame from base 1. In the prospective study, participants were about 18 to 95 years old, resided in around 25 geographic areas of the United States, and were enrolled through a virtual design. To assign participants to cohorts, the prospective study relied on clinical history that participants themselves reported in a screening survey and a study questionnaire. Recovered participants in ImmuneRACE Cohort 3 were defined as having two consecutive negative NP/OP PCR tests, clearance from a healthcare professional, or resolution of symptoms. In the prospective study, whole blood, serum and a nasopharyngeal or oropharyngeal swab were collected from each participant by mobile phlebotomists. Over a roughly 2-month period, participants in the prospective study had the option of providing additional blood draws and questionnaires. Blood samples from the prospective study were shipped frozen or at room temperature prior to DNA extraction.

The immunoSEQ Assay, a bias-controlled multiplex PCR, was used to amplify TCRbeta CDR3 regions from genomic DNA. In the authors' own workflow: The number of nucleated cells in each sample was estimated by amplification of reference gene primers within the assay. Sequence reads were collapsed and filtered to measure the absolute abundance of every unique TCRbeta CDR3 rearrangement. For each sample, productive Simpson clonality was calculated as the square root of Simpson's diversity index across productive rearrangements. TCRdb obtained this table from immuneACCESS and retained in-frame rearrangements with V and J assigned. These tables miss some clones; where compared with another copy, unresolved V genes account for less than half of the shortfall, and the remainder is unexplained. The V and J calls and the clone size are those of that table, but D and trimming were determined from the DNA. This sample is represented by 200,000 to 250,000 clones; nearly 90% of them were singletons. 10% to 13% of the sample is held by the ten biggest clonotypes.

On this clone itself: It lacks a known antigen. It has no much larger one-base neighbor in the sample; base qualities were not kept.

Sequenced input: PBMCs or T cells enriched from blood (not recorded which). The rearranged chain carries TRBV20-1 and TRBJ1-1; the D region possibly corresponds to TRBD1 (5 bases align). This TCR was recovered from a man aged 25 to 40 who had recovered from COVID-19. The CDR3 has the sequence CSAGGGLTAFF. The base sequence is TGCAGTGCTGGGGGGGGTCTTACGGCTTTCTTT.